A single sample gave rise to the 21 T cell receptor beta chains below, sequenced in a study of identical twins (dated by TCRdb to 2016 to 2017). Library prep was done by 5' RACE. These reads were obtained on an Illumina HiSeq 2000. TCRdb trimmed public reads at Q25 via fastp, called clones via MiXCR and kept in-frame beta chains. Under each unique CDR3 protein, matching rows form one entry showing the most common genes and DNA. In this sample the table shows some 900,000 distinct CDR3 sequences, roughly an eighth of which occur a single time. The ten top clones hold around 1.5% of the sample. Another study also made use of these data, one on yellow fever vaccine responses in identical twins.

The source material was PBMCs. The receptors derive from a woman in her late teens or twenties in good health.

This chain uses TRBV20-1 with TRBJ2-7, with 14 positions matching TRBD2. The trim removed 3 bases at V and 4 bases at J, leaving 5 bases unmatched. The CDR3 covers 15 residues. CDR1 DFQATT and CDR2 SNEGSKA come from the germline V gene (reference sequence). Here the CDR3 reads CSASPGLAGEYEQYF. CDR3 sequence (DNA): TGCAGTGCTAGCCCGGGACTAGCGGGAGAATACGAGCAGTACTTC.

The sample holds a few counts of this clonotype. V is TRBV29-1 and J is TRBJ2-7; possibly TRBD1 for D (6 bases). The germline V gene has CDR1 SQVTM and CDR2 ANQGSEA. The germline V and J ends were trimmed by 7 bases and 5 bases, with 9 bases remaining between them. The CDR3 is 10 amino acids. CDR3 in amino acids: CSAGQNEQYF. CDR3 DNA: TGCAGCGCTGGACAGAACGAGCAGTACTTC.

The chain couples TRBV4-2 to TRBJ2-2; D is unclear. The CDR3 has 14 residues. Germline CDR1 LGHNA, CDR2 YNFKEQ. V was pared by 0 bases and J by 1 base, with 3 bases between. The CDR3 loop is CASSQDGNTGELFF. The CDR3 nucleotides read TGTGCCAGCAGCCAAGATGGGAACACCGGGGAGCTGTTTTTT.

The rearrangement links TRBV6-6 to TRBJ2-3; D call uncertain. Germline-derived CDR1 and CDR2 are MNHNY and SVGAGI (reference sequence). The CDR3 runs to 13 residues. Trimming removed 7 bases from V and 1 base from J, with 9 bases in between. The CDR3 DNA reads as TGTGCCAGCAACGGGCCGCGCACAGATACGCAGTATTTT. Translation: CASNGPRTDTQYF.

This clonotype was observed a handful of times. V usage is TRBV3-1 and J usage is TRBJ2-7; TRBD2 matches 7 bases. The CDR3 covers 14 residues. The V segment lost 8 bases and the J segment 0 bases; nucleotides outside the gene matches: 7. Germline V gene data show CDR1 as LGHDT and CDR2 as YNNKEL (reference sequence). The CDR3 spells CASGRGRSSYEQYF. CDR3 DNA sequence: TGTGCCAGCGGGAGGGGCAGGAGCTCCTACGAGCAGTACTTC.

The table lists this clonotype with a few counts. The V call is TRBV20-1, the J call TRBJ2-2, with TRBD2 matching 13 bases. The junction had 6 bases not matched to a gene; V was cut back by 4 bases and J by 4 bases. The CDR3 sequence is 16 residues long. The germline gives CDR1 DFQATT, CDR2 SNEGSKA (reference sequence). The CDR3 reads CSAKLAGGPITGELFF. CDR3 in DNA: TGCAGTGCTAAACTAGCGGGGGGGCCAATCACCGGGGAGCTGTTTTTT.

This sequence joins TRBV12-3 or TRBV12-4 and TRBJ2-1; D may be TRBD2 (6 bases). Between the trimmed V and J ends, which lost 3 bases and 12 bases, there was a span of 21 bases. The length of the CDR3 is 15 residues. CDR3 DNA sequence: TGTGCCAGCAGTTTGTTCCAGGGACTCCAAGTAGGGCAGTTCTTC. Its protein is CASSLFQGLQVGQFF.

The V call is TRBV7-6, the J call TRBJ2-5; D may be TRBD1 (6 bases). There are 14 residues in the CDR3. Germline V gene data show CDR1 as SGHVS and CDR2 as FNYEAQ. Trimming cost V 5 bases and J 5 bases, with 15 bases left between them. CDR3: CASSPSTRGETQYF. CDR3 nucleotides: TGTGCCAGCAGCCCATCTACTAGGGGGGAGACCCAGTACTTC.

This clonotype was detected only a few times. The rearrangement links TRBV7-9 to TRBJ2-1; possibly TRBD2 for D (6 bases). Germline CDR1 and CDR2: SEHNR and FQNEAQ (reference sequence). V was clipped by 5 bases and J by 6 bases, with 20 bases between them. The CDR3 sequence is 16 residues long. The CDR3 sequence is CASSAIPGTGGNEQFF. CDR3 DNA sequence: TGTGCCAGCAGCGCAATCCCCGGGACTGGAGGCAATGAGCAGTTCTTC.

This rearrangement joins TRBV11-3 to TRBJ2-7, with 7 bases fitting TRBD1. The CDR3 contains 13 residues. Per germline, CDR1 SGHNT and CDR2 YENEEA. V gave up 4 bases and J gave up 5 bases; unmatched junction bases: 5. The CDR3 coding sequence is TGTGCCAGCAGCTATATGGGACAGAACGAGCAGTACTTC. Its translation: CASSYMGQNEQYF.

V is TRBV5-1 and J is TRBJ2-1, with 12 bases that match TRBD1. The CDR3 length is 15 residues. V lost 4 bases and J lost 8; bases outside the gene matches: 7. Germline V gene data show CDR1 as SGHRS and CDR2 as YFSETQ. The CDR3 DNA is TGCGCCAGCAGCGGGAAGGGACAGGGGGCATATGAGCAGTTCTTC. This translates into CASSGKGQGAYEQFF.

This clonotype was counted a few times. The CDR3 DNA is TGTGCCAGCAGCTCCGCGACAGTCCGCTGGGAGCAGTACTTC. This translates into CASSSATVRWEQYF. J is TRBJ2-7 and V is TRBV7-9; maybe TRBD1 (5 bases). This CDR3 is built from 14 residues. Trimming shortened V by 4 bases and J by 7 bases, and 17 bases separated the two germline ends. Germline values: CDR1 SEHNR, CDR2 FQNEAQ (reference sequence). The entire variable domain, with the rest obtained from reference TRBV7-9 and TRBJ2-7, is as follows: DTGVSQNPRHKITKRGQNVTFRCDPISEHNRLYWYRQTLGQGPEFLTYFQNEAQLEKSRLLSDRFSAERPKGSFSTLEIQRTEQGDSAMYLCASSSATVRWEQYFGPGTRLTVT.

This clonotype was recorded at least ten times. This chain uses TRBV12-3 or TRBV12-4 with TRBJ2-3; 7 positions match TRBD2. Trimming removed 2 bases from V and 3 bases from J; junction bases left unmatched: 8. This CDR3 comprises 16 residues. CDR3: CASSLRWRGGTDTQYF. CDR3 DNA sequence: TGTGCCAGCAGTTTAAGATGGCGGGGAGGGACAGATACGCAGTATTTT.

The genes are TRBV24-1 and TRBJ2-6; 7 bases agree with TRBD1. Looked up from germline, CDR1 is KGHDR and CDR2 is SFDVKD. This CDR3 comprises 17 residues. Trimming took 2 bases from V and 2 from J; bases not matched to a gene: 5. DNA for the CDR3: TGTGCCACCAGTGATTCGGGACAGAACCCTGGGGCCAACGTCCTGACTTTC. Amino acids: CATSDSGQNPGANVLTF.

This clonotype was observed many times. This CDR3 is CASSLAGGTYEQYV. Here the CDR3 DNA reads TGCGCCAGCAGCTTGGCCGGGGGGACCTACGAGCAGTACGTC. The chain recombines TRBV5-1 with TRBJ2-7, with TRBD2 identical over 7 bases. This CDR3 is 14 amino acids long. The V gene's germline CDR1 is SGHRS and CDR2 YFSETQ. V dropped 0 bases and J dropped 2; count of bases not matched to a gene: 2.

The chain couples TRBV20-1 to TRBJ2-2; 8 nucleotides line up with TRBD1. The germline V gene has CDR1 DFQATT and CDR2 SNEGSKA (reference sequence). This CDR3 spans 14 amino acids. V was pared by 3 bases and J by 4 bases, with 4 bases of the junction left unmatched. Here the CDR3 reads CSASRTGFTGELFF. CDR3 sequence (DNA): TGCAGTGCTAGTAGGACAGGGTTCACCGGGGAGCTGTTTTTT.

This clonotype occurred many times. The CDR3 protein is CASSLAVSSGANVLTF. CDR3 DNA sequence: TGTGCCAGCAGCTTGGCCGTAAGCTCTGGGGCCAACGTCCTGACTTTC. The rearrangement uses TRBV5-6 and TRBJ2-6; D is unresolved. V was shortened by 0 bases and J by 0 bases, with 7 bases between the two germline ends. This CDR3 contains 16 residues. Germline V gene data show CDR1 as SGHDT and CDR2 as YYEEEE.

The table lists this clonotype with a few counts. The chain joins TRBV12-3 or TRBV12-4 to TRBJ1-1; TRBD1 is a possible D gene (6 bases). CDR3 length: 14 amino acids. Trimming removed 7 bases from V and 2 bases from J, with 14 bases in between. CDR3: CASTIDRHNTEAFF. In DNA, the CDR3 is TGTGCCAGCACCATCGACAGGCATAACACTGAAGCTTTCTTT.

V gene TRBV12-3 or TRBV12-4 combines with J gene TRBJ1-6; D is perhaps TRBD1 (5 bases). This CDR3 contains 14 residues. V dropped 3 bases and J dropped 8 bases, with 11 bases sitting between them. The CDR3 region is CASSLWQGDSPLHF. The CDR3 DNA follows: TGTGCCAGCAGTTTGTGGCAGGGTGATTCACCCCTCCACTTT.

The genes are TRBV5-5 and TRBJ2-1; weak D call: TRBD1 (5 bases). Trimming shortened V by 1 base and J by 8 bases, and 13 bases separated the two germline ends. CDR1 and CDR2 (germline): SGHKS, YYEKEE (reference sequence). The CDR3 loop spans 14 amino acids. The CDR3 DNA reads TGTGCCAGCAGCTTGTTGGGGCCAGGGCATGAGCAGTTCTTC. Translated, it gives CASSLLGPGHEQFF.

This clonotype has just a few counts. CDR3 in DNA: TGTGCCAGCAGTAATGGACAGGGCGCGAACACCGGGGAGCTGTTTTTT. This translates into CASSNGQGANTGELFF. This sequence joins TRBV12-3 or TRBV12-4 and TRBJ2-2, with 8 positions matching TRBD1. The CDR3 spans 16 residues. V shed 5 bases and J 0 bases; nucleotides not matched to a gene: 5.